This TCR beta chain was observed in a study of technical replicates of blood from a handful of donors. Method: immunoSEQ multiplex PCR; TCRdb's copy keeps in-frame clones and lacks some. The sample holds about 50,000 clones, about 95% seen once. Trimming shortened V by 6 bases and J by 3 bases, and 19 bases separated the two germline ends. The CDR3 spans 15 residues. Germline V gene sequence: CDR1 GTSNPN, CDR2 SVGIG (reference sequence). The sample taken for sequencing was PBMCs. The TCR sequence derives from a human donor in good health. Some clones in this sample may be carry-over from other donors' samples. The rearrangement links TRBV30 to TRBJ2-3; no definite D call. The CDR3 region has the DNA TGTGCCTGCCCGCCCCGAATAGCAGAAACAGATACGCAGTATTTT. Protein sequence: CACPPRIAETDTQYF.